This T cell receptor (beta chain) was recovered during a study of blood T cells in healthy people across ages. V gave up 10 bases and J gave up 3 bases, with 16 bases separating them. The CDR3 is 13 residues long. Germline values: CDR1 SEHNR, CDR2 FQNEAQ (reference sequence). Primed by a sample-barcoded 5' primer and a J-beta primer mix, a second PCR proceeded for about 6 to 11 cycles. TCRdb re-analysed the 5' RACE reads in MiXCR, keeping a single row per CDR3 protein. The table lists approximately 810,000 distinct CDR3 sequences, 29% of them singletons. Sequences were obtained from blood. This TCR came from a woman aged 80 or over in good health. V gene TRBV7-9 combines with J gene TRBJ2-7; D is unresolved. CDR3: CATTAPTGYEQYF. The CDR3 DNA is TGTGCCACCACAGCCCCTACGGGCTACGAGCAGTACTTC. Variable domain in full (rest from reference TRBV7-9 and TRBJ2-7): DTGVSQNPRHKITKRGQNVTFRCDPISEHNRLYWYRQTLGQGPEFLTYFQNEAQLEKSRLLSDRFSAERPKGSFSTLEIQRTEQGDSAMYLCATTAPTGYEQYFGPGTRLTVT.